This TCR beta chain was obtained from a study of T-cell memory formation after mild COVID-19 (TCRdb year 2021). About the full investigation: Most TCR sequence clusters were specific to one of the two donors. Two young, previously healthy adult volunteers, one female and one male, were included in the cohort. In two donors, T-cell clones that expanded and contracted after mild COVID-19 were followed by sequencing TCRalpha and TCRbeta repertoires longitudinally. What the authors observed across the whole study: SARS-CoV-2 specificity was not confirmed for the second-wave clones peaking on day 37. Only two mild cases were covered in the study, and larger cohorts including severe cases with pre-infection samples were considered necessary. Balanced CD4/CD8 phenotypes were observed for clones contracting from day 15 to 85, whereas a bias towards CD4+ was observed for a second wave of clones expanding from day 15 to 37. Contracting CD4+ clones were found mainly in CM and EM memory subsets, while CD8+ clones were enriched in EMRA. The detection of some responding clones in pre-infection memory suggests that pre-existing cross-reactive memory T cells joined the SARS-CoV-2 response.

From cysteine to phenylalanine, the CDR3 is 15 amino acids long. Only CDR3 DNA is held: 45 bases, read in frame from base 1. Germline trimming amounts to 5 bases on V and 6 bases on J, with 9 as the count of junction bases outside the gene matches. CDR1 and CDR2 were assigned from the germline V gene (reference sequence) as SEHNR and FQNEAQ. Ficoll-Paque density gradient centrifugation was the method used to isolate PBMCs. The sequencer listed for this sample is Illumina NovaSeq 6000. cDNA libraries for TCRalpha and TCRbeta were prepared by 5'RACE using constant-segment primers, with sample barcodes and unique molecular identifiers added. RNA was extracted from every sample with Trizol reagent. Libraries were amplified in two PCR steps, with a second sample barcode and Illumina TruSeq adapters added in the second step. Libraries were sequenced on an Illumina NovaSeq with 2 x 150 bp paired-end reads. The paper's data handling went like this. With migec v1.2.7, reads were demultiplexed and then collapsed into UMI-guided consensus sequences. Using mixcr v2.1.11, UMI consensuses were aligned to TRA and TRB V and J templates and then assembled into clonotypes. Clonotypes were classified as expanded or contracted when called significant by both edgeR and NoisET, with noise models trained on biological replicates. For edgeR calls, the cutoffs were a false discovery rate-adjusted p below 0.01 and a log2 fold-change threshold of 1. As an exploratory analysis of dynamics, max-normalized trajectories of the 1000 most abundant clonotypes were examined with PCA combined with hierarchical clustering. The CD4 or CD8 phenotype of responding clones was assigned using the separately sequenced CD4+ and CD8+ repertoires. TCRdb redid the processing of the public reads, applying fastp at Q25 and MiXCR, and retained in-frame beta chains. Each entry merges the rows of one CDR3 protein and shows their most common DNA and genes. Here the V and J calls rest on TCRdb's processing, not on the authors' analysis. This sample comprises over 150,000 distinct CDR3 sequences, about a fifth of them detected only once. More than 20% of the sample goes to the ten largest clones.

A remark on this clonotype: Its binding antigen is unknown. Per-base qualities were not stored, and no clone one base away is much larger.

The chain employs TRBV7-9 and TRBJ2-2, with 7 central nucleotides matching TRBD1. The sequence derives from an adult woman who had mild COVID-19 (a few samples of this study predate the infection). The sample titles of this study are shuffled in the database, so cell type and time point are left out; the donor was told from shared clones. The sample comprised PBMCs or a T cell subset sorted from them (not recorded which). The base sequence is TGTGCCAGCAGCCCTGACAGGGTTCGGCCCGGGGAGCTGTTTTTT. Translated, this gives CASSPDRVRPGELFF.